This T cell receptor (beta chain) emerged from a study of T cells after yellow fever vaccination. One entry per CDR3 protein results from TCRdb running MiXCR on the 5' RACE reads. In the table there are some 200,000 distinct CDR3 sequences, approximately 10% of which are singletons. Only a few counts were recorded for this clonotype. V dropped 2 bases and J dropped 2 bases, with 9 bases sitting between them. Germline CDR1 reads MNHEY; CDR2 reads SVGAGI. The length of the CDR3 is 14 residues. The source material was CD8+ T cells sorted from PBMCs, sampled 15 days after the yellow fever booster vaccination. The chain joins TRBV6-5 to TRBJ1-2; D remains ambiguous. This receptor was taken from a man aged 18-30 years who received the YFV17D yellow fever vaccine. Here the CDR3 DNA reads TGTGCCAGCAGTTACCTTTTGGCCAACTATGGCTACACCTTC. It encodes CASSYLLANYGYTF.